This T cell receptor (beta chain) derives from a study of T cells in Graves' hyperthyroidism and ophthalmopathy. Germline V gene sequence: CDR1 MNHNS, CDR2 SASEGT. CDR3 length: 18 amino acids. Between the trimmed V and J ends, which lost 6 bases and 0 bases, there was a span of 18 bases. Broader study findings: Most clonotypes expanded in the thyroid (above 0.001) were also present in blood.

Participants, patients aged 18 to 65, had newly diagnosed hyperthyroidism with a duration under 2 months. Clinical symptoms, serum thyroxine and TRAb, thyroid ultrasound and orbital computed tomography together formed the diagnostic basis. In its sample, this clonotype was seen many times. Its antigen remains unidentified. The TCR beta CDR3 regions underwent amplification using RNA transcripts as the source. HTBI primers were used for first-round RT-PCR of the TCR CDR3. TCRdb fed the multiplex PCR reads into MiXCR, producing one record per CDR3 protein. This table has under 350,000 distinct CDR3 sequences, roughly 14% appearing once.

Sequenced input: blood. The sequence derives from a woman younger than 45 with Graves' hyperthyroidism that later progressed to Graves' ophthalmopathy. The rearrangement joins TRBV6-1 to TRBJ2-6; D uncertain. The CDR3 region is CASRISLTQASGANVLTF. CDR3 nucleotide sequence: TGTGCCAGCAGAATATCACTGACTCAGGCCTCTGGGGCCAACGTCCTGACTTTC.